This T cell receptor (beta chain) appears in the sequencing data of a study of brain T cells in children with intractable seizures. Time point denoted: blood from clinic visit 5 months post-surgery; TSC patient then seizure free. Measured with immunoSEQ multiplex PCR; TCRdb has only the in-frame clones, and not every one. The sample includes a few hundred thousand clones, 93% of them seen just once. Germline loops: CDR1 SGHRS, CDR2 YFSETQ. The V end lost 0 bases, the J end lost 4 bases, and 3 bases lay between the germline ends. CDR3 length: 12 amino acids. The sample holds one count of this clone. Sequences were derived from peripheral blood, sampled about 5 months after surgery. The chain employs TRBV5-1 and TRBJ2-3, with D uncertain. The TCR originated in a boy younger than two with tuberous sclerosis and intractable seizures. The CDR3: CASSLDPDTQYF. In DNA form, the CDR3 reads TGCGCCAGCAGCTTGGACCCAGATACGCAGTATTTT.